This entry lists 18 T cell receptor beta chains sequenced from one sample in a study of Ad26.COV2.S vaccination and SARS-CoV-2 variants. Treatment indicated: some 19 received Ad26.COV2.S at low or high dose, single or two shots; 5 received placebo; per-sample allocation not given. At day 63 after the first vaccine or placebo injection, samples were drawn. The method was immunoSEQ multiplex PCR; TCRdb's version includes in-frame clones alone and lacks a portion of them. The sample carries about 390,000 clones, around nine tenths recorded once. Sequences were derived from peripheral blood, sampled in a trial of Ad26.COV2.S vaccine versus placebo. These receptors all stem from a person aged 18 to 59 who received the Ad26.COV2.S COVID-19 vaccine or a placebo.

This chain uses TRBV20-1 with TRBJ2-7, with 11 bases matching TRBD1. Germline V gives CDR1 DFQATT, CDR2 SNEGSKA (reference sequence). The V gene end was trimmed by 3 bases and the J gene end by 4 bases; junction bases not matched to a gene: 2. The CDR3 is made up of 13 amino acids. This chain's CDR3 is CSASGQGAYEQYF. CDR3 nucleotides: TGCAGTGCTAGTGGACAGGGGGCTTACGAGCAGTACTTC.

J is TRBJ2-3 and V is TRBV5-4; 9 bases fit TRBD2. Losses at the gene ends were 0 bases for V and 5 bases for J; bases not matched to a gene: 4. The CDR3 length is 15 residues. Germline assignment: CDR1 SGHNT and CDR2 YYREEE (reference sequence). The CDR3 here is CASSLVASGVDTQYF. CDR3 in DNA: TGTGCCAGCAGCTTGGTAGCTAGCGGGGTAGATACGCAGTATTTT.

The chain carries TRBV7-2 and TRBJ1-6; the D is unclear. The CDR3 is 17 residues long. The V end lost 5 bases, the J end lost 2 bases, and 16 bases lay between the germline ends. Germline CDR1 reads SGHTA; CDR2 reads FQGNSA. CDR3 sequence: CASSGGRQATYNSPLHF. In nucleotides, the CDR3 is TGTGCCAGCAGCGGAGGCAGGCAGGCGACCTATAATTCACCCCTCCACTTT.

The chain links TRBV24-1 to TRBJ1-1, with 8 positions matching TRBD1. Germline CDR1 reads KGHDR; CDR2 reads SFDVKD. The trim removed 9 bases at V and 0 bases at J, leaving 8 bases unmatched. The CDR3 runs 15 residues. Here the CDR3 DNA reads TGTGCCACCGCCGCCGGGACAGGTTTGAACACTGAAGCTTTCTTT. Residues: CATAAGTGLNTEAFF.

The chain is built from TRBV7-8 and TRBJ2-7, with a possible D match to TRBD2 (5 bases). The CDR3 runs to 17 residues. V shed 5 bases and J shed 3 bases, with 23 bases lying between them. Germline-derived CDR1 and CDR2 are SGHVS and FQNEAQ. CDR3: CASSAGSTGRLNYEQYF. In DNA, the CDR3 is TGTGCCAGCAGCGCGGGCTCGACGGGCAGGTTGAACTACGAGCAGTACTTC.

This rearrangement joins TRBV7-8 to TRBJ2-2; the match to TRBD1 covers 8 bases. The CDR3 is made up of 18 amino acids. From germline, CDR1 is SGHVS and CDR2 FQNEAQ. With V trimmed by 1 base and J by 6 bases, 13 bases remained unmatched. CDR3 sequence: CASSLGYRTGKRAGELFF. The CDR3 nucleotides are TGTGCCAGCAGCTTAGGGTATAGGACAGGGAAGAGGGCCGGGGAGCTGTTTTTT.

V is TRBV2 and J is TRBJ1-1; D ambiguous. The V gene's germline CDR1 is SNHLY and CDR2 FYNNEI. V lost 8 bases and J lost 4, with 8 bases in between. The CDR3 loop spans 11 amino acids. CDR3 in amino acids: CASGVLTEAFF. The CDR3 region has the DNA TGTGCCAGCGGGGTTCTCACTGAAGCTTTCTTT.

The rearrangement joins TRBV5-1 to TRBJ2-5; 9 bases line up with TRBD2. With V trimmed by 2 bases and J by 5 bases, 10 bases remained unmatched. Germline-derived CDR1 and CDR2 are SGHRS and YFSETQ. CDR3 length equals 16 residues. The DNA for the CDR3 is TGCGCCAGCAGCTTCTTGGCTAGCGGGGTTTTTGAGACCCAGTACTTC. Its translation: CASSFLASGVFETQYF.

The chain couples TRBV6-5 to TRBJ1-4; D is undetermined. The CDR3 contains 13 residues. CDR1 and CDR2 (germline): MNHEY, SVGAGI. V shed 7 bases and J shed 8 bases, with 14 bases lying between them. The CDR3 is CASIRGVGEKLFF. In DNA, the CDR3 is TGTGCCAGCATTCGGGGAGTTGGGGAAAAACTGTTTTTT.

The rearrangement links TRBV5-1 to TRBJ1-3; no clear D gene. Looked up from germline, CDR1 is SGHRS and CDR2 is YFSETQ. With 0 bases removed from V and 3 bases from J, the gap between germline ends came to 13 bases. CDR3 size: 16 residues. The CDR3 DNA reads as TGCGCCAGCAGCTTGGTTGGGAGTATGGGTGGAAACACCATATATTTT. Translated, it gives CASSLVGSMGGNTIYF.

The chain combines TRBV18 with TRBJ1-1; a possible D gene is TRBD1 (5 bases). Germline-derived CDR1 and CDR2 are KGHSH and LQKENI. Deletions cut 3 bases from V and 5 bases from J, with 13 bases between. The CDR3 loop spans 14 amino acids. CDR3 sequence: CASSPGDPRTEAFF. DNA of the CDR3: TGTGCCAGCTCACCGGGGGACCCCCGGACTGAAGCTTTCTTT.

The J gene is TRBJ2-4, the V gene TRBV7-2, with no clear D. Germline loops: CDR1 SGHTA, CDR2 FQGNSA. The CDR3 sequence is 13 residues long. The V gene lost 2 bases and the J gene lost 0 bases, with 2 bases spanning the gap. CDR3 nucleotides: TGTGCCAGCAGCTTACTAGCCAAAAACATTCAGTACTTC. It is translated as CASSLLAKNIQYF.

The chain employs TRBV24-1 and TRBJ2-1; weak D call: TRBD1 (5 bases). Germline V CDR1 and CDR2: KGHDR, SFDVKD. The V gene lost 4 bases and the J gene lost 6 bases, with 15 bases spanning the gap. This CDR3 contains 15 residues. The DNA of the CDR3 is TGTGCCACCAGTGACCCTCGGACAACGGCCAATGAGCAGTTCTTC. This gives the protein CATSDPRTTANEQFF.

V usage is TRBV9 and J usage is TRBJ2-2, with TRBD1 matching 7 bases. J lost 1 base, V lost 4 bases, and 1 base had no gene match. CDR1 and CDR2 from the germline V gene are SGDLS and YYNGEE. The CDR3 runs 14 residues. The CDR3 protein is CASSRQGNTGELFF. The CDR3 region has the DNA TGTGCCAGCAGCCGACAGGGGAACACCGGGGAGCTGTTTTTT.

V and J are TRBV27 and TRBJ2-7, with D maybe TRBD1 (6 bases). V was pared by 2 bases and J by 5 bases, with 13 bases between. This CDR3 has 14 residues. Germline V gene sequence: CDR1 MNHEY, CDR2 SMNVEV (reference sequence). The CDR3 nucleotides read TGTGCCAGCAGTTTACTTGGACAGTTCCACGAGCAGTACTTC. Protein sequence: CASSLLGQFHEQYF.

CDR3 residues: CASSQVRSTQKLFF. CDR3 nucleotide sequence: TGCGCCAGCAGCCAAGTACGAAGTACGCAAAAACTGTTTTTT. The chain couples TRBV4-1 to TRBJ1-4; D is unresolved. The CDR3 covers 14 residues. The germline gives CDR1 MGHRA, CDR2 YSYEKL. Trimming left V 1 base short and J 9 bases short, with 12 bases between.

The V gene is TRBV2, the J gene TRBJ1-2; 7 nucleotides match TRBD1. This CDR3 is built from 19 residues. CDR1 is SNHLY and CDR2 is FYNNEI in the germline V gene. The V segment lost 0 bases and the J segment 5 bases; nucleotides outside the gene matches: 18. For the CDR3, the DNA is TGTGCCAGCAGTGAAGCTTTTTACGGTCAATGGACAGGCTCTTATGGCTACACCTTC. Amino acids: CASSEAFYGQWTGSYGYTF.

In this sample, this clone turned up once. The gene calls are TRBV19 and TRBJ1-4; D uncertain. Trimming pared 7 bases from V and 5 bases from J, leaving 17 bases between. There are 15 residues in the CDR3. From germline, CDR1 is LNHDA and CDR2 SQIVND (reference sequence). As DNA, the CDR3 is TGTGCCAGTACCCCATGGTTGTCCTTAAATGAAAAACTGTTTTTT. As protein: CASTPWLSLNEKLFF.